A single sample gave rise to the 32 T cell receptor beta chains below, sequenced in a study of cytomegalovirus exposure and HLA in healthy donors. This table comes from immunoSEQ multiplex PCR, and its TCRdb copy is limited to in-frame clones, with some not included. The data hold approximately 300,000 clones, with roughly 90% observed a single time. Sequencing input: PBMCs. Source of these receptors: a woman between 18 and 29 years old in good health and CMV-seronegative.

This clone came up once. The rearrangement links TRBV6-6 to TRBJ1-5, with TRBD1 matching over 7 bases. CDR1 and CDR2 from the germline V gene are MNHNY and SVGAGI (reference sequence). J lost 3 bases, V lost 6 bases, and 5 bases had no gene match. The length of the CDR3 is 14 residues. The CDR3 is CASSFDRDNQPQHF. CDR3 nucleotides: TGTGCCAGCAGCTTCGACAGGGACAATCAGCCCCAGCATTTT.

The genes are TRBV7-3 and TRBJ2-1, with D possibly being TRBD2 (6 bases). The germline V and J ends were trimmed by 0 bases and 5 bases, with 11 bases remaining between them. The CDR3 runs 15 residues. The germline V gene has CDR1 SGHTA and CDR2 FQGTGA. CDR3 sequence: CASSLTRDRNNEQFF. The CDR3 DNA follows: TGTGCCAGCAGCTTAACGCGGGACCGAAACAATGAGCAGTTCTTC.

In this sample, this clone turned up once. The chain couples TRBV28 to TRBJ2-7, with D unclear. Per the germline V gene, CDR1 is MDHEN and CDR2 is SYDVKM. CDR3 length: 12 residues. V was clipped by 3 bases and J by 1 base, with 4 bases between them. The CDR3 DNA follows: TGTGCCAGCAGTTTTCTATCCTACGAGCAGTACTTC. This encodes CASSFLSYEQYF.

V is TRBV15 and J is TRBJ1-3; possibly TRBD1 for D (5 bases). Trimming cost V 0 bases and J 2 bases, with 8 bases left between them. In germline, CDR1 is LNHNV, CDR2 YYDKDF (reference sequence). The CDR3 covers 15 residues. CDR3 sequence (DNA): TGTGCCACCAGCAGAGATCCAGGGCCTGGAAACACCATATATTTT. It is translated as CATSRDPGPGNTIYF.

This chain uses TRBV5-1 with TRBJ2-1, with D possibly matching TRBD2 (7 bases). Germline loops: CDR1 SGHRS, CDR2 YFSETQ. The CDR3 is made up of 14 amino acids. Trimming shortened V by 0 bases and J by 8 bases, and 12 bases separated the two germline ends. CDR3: CASSLVGGLDEQFF. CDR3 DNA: TGCGCCAGCAGCTTGGTGGGGGGGCTCGATGAGCAGTTCTTC.

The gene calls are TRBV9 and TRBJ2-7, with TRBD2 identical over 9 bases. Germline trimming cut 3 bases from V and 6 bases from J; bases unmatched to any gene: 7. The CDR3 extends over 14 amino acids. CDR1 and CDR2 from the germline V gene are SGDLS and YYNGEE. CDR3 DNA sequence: TGTGCCAGCAGCGCCGATAGCGGGAGCGGCGAGCAGTACTTC. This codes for CASSADSGSGEQYF.

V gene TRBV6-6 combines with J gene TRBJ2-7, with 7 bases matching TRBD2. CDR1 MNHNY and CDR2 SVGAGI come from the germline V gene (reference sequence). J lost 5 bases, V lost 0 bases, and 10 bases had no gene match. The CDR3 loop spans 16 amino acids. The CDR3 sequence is CASSYSGRGSGDEQYF. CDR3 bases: TGTGCCAGCAGTTACTCTGGTCGCGGGAGTGGCGACGAGCAGTACTTC.

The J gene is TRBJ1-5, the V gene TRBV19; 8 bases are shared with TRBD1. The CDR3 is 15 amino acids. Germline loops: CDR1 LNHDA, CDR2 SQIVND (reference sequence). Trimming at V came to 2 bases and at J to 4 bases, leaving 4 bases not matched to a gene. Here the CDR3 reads CASSIYGQGNQPQHF. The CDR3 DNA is TGTGCCAGTAGTATATATGGACAGGGTAATCAGCCCCAGCATTTT.

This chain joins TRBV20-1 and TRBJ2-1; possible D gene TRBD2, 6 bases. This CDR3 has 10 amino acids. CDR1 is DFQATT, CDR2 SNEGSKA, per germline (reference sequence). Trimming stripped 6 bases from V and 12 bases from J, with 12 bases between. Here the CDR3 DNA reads TGCAGTGCGGAGGGATGGGGGCAGTTCTTC. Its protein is CSAEGWGQFF.

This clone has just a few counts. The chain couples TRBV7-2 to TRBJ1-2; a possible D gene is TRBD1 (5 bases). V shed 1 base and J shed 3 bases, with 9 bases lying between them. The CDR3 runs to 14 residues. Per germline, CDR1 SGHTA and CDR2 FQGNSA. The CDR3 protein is CASSLDGTYYGYTF. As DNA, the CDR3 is TGTGCCAGCAGCTTAGACGGGACTTACTATGGCTACACCTTC.

The DNA of the CDR3 is TGTGCCAGCAGCGTACGGGACAGGGGGCCCTACGAGCAGTACTTC. Residues: CASSVRDRGPYEQYF. The chain has TRBV21-1 and TRBJ2-7; the table's TRBD1 call for D was not verified on the DNA. TRBV21-1 is tagged as a pseudogene. The CDR3 is 15 amino acids.

The chain's CDR3 is CASSQDRMNTEAFF. In DNA form, the CDR3 reads TGTGCCAGCAGTCAAGACAGGATGAACACTGAAGCTTTCTTT. The rearrangement uses TRBV27 and TRBJ1-1, with a tentative D call TRBD1 (6 bases). CDR1 MNHEY and CDR2 SMNVEV come from the germline V gene (reference sequence). The CDR3 contains 14 residues. Between the trimmed V and J ends, which lost 5 bases and 0 bases, there was a span of 10 bases.

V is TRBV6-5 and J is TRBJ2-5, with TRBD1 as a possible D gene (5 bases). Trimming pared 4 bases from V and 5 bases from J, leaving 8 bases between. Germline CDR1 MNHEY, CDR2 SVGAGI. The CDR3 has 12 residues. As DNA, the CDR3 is TGTGCCAGCAGTTCGGCAGGGGAGACCCAGTACTTC. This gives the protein CASSSAGETQYF.

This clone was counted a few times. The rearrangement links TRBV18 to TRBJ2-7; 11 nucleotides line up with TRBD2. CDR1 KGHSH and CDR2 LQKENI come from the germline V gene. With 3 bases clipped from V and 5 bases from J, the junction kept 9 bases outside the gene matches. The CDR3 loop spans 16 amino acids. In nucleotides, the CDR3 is TGTGCCAGCTCACCGACTAGCGGGAAGATGAGGAACGAGCAGTACTTC. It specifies CASSPTSGKMRNEQYF.

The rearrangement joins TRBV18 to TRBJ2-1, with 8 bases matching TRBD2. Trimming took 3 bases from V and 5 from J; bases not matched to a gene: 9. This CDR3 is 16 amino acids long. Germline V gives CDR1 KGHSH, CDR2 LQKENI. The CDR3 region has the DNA TGTGCCAGCTCACCCCCGGTTGGTAGCGGGAACAATGAGCAGTTCTTC. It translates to CASSPPVGSGNNEQFF.

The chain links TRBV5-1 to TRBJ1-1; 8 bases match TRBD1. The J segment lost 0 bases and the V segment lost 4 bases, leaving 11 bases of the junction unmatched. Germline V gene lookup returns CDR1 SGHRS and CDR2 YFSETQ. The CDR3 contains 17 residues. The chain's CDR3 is CASSPRTGTLLNTEAFF. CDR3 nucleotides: TGCGCCAGCAGCCCCAGGACAGGGACACTTTTGAACACTGAAGCTTTCTTT. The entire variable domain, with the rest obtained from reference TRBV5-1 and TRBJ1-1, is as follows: KAGVTQTPRYLIKTRGQQVTLSCSPISGHRSVSWYQQTPGQGLQFLFEYFSETQRNKGNFPGRFSGRQFSNSRSEMNVSTLELGDSALYLCASSPRTGTLLNTEAFFGQGTRLTVV.

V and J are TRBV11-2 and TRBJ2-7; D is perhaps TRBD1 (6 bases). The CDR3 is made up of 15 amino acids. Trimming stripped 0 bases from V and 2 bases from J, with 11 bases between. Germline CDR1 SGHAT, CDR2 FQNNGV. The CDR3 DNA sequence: TGTGCCAGCAGCTTAGAATTGCCAGGGGCCTACGAGCAGTACTTC. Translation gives CASSLELPGAYEQYF.

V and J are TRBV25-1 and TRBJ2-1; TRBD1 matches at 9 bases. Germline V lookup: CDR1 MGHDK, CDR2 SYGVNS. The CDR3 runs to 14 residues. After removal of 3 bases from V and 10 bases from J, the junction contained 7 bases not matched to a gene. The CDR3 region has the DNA TGTGCCAGCAGTGATGACAGGGGGGCGGACGAGCAGTTCTTC. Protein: CASSDDRGADEQFF.

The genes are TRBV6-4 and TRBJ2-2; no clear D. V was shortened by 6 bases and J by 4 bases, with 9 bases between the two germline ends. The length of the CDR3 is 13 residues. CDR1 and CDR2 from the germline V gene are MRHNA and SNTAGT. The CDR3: CASRFGGTGELFF. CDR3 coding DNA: TGTGCCAGCAGATTCGGTGGCACCGGGGAGCTGTTTTTT.

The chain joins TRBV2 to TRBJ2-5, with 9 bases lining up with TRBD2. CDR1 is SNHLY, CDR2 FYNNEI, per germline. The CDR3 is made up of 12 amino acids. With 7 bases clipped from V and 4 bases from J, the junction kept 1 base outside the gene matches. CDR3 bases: TGTGCCAGCAAGACTAGCGGAGAGACCCAGTACTTC. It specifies CASKTSGETQYF.

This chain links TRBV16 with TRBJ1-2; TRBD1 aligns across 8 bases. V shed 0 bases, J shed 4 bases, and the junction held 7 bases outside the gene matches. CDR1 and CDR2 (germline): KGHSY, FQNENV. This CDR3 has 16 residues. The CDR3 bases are TGTGCCAGCAGCCAATCGTGGGGGACAGGCTTCTATGGCTACACCTTC. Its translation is CASSQSWGTGFYGYTF.

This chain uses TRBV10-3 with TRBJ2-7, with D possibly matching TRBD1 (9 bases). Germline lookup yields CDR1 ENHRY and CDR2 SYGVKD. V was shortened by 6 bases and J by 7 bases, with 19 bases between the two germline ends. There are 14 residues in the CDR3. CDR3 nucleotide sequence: TGTGCCATCAGGGGACAGGGACTAGTAGGAGAGCAGTACTTC. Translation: CAIRGQGLVGEQYF.

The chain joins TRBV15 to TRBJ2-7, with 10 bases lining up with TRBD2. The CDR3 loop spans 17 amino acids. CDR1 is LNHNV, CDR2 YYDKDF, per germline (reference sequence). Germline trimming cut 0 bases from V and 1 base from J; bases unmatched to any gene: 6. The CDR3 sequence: CATSRDRTSGGSYEQYF. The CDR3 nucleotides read TGTGCCACCAGCAGAGATAGGACTAGCGGAGGGTCCTACGAGCAGTACTTC. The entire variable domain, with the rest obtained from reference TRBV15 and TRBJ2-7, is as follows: DAMVIQNPRYQVTQFGKPVTLSCSQTLNHNVMYWYQQKSSQAPKLLFHYYDKDFNNEADTPDNFQSRRPNTSFCFLDIRSPGLGDTAMYLCATSRDRTSGGSYEQYFGPGTRLTVT.

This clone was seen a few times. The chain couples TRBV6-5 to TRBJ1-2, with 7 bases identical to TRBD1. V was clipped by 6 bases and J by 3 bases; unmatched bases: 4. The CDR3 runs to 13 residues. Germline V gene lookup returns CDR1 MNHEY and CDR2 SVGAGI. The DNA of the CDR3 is TGTGCCAGCAGCCCGGGACAGCACTATGGCTACACCTTC. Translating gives CASSPGQHYGYTF.

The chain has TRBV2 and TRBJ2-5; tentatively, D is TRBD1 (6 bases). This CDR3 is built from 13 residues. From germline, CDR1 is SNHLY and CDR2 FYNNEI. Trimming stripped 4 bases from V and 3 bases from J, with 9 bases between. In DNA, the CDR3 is TGTGCCAGCAGTGGACAGGCCGAAGAGACCCAGTACTTC. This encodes CASSGQAEETQYF.

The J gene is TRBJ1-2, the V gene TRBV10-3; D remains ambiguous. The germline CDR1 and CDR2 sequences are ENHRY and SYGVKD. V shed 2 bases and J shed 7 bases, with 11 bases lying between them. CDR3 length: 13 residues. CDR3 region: CAISEPREGGYTF. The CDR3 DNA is TGTGCCATCAGTGAGCCACGGGAAGGTGGCTACACCTTC.

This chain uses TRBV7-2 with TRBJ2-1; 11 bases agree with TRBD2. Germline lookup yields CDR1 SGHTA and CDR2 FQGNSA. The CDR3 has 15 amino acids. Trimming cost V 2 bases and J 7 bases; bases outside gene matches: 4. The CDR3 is CASSLTSGGENEQFF. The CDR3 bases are TGTGCCAGCAGCTTAACTAGCGGGGGCGAGAATGAGCAGTTCTTC.

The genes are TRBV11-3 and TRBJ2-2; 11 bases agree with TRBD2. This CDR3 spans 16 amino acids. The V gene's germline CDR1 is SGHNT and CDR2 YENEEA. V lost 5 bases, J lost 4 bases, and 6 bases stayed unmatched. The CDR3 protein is CASSPGTSGATGELFF. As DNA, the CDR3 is TGTGCCAGCAGCCCCGGGACTAGCGGAGCCACCGGGGAGCTGTTTTTT.

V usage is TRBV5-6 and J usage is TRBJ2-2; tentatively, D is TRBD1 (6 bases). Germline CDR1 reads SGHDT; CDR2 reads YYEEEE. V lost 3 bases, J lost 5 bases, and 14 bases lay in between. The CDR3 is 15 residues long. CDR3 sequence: CASSSQGRRTGELFF. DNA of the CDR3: TGTGCCAGCAGCTCACAGGGAAGACGGACCGGGGAGCTGTTTTTT.

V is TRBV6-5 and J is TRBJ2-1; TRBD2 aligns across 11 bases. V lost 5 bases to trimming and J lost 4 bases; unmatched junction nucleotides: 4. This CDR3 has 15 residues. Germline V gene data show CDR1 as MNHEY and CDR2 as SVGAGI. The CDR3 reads CASSQGTSGYNEQFF. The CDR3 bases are TGTGCCAGCAGTCAAGGGACTAGCGGTTACAATGAGCAGTTCTTC.

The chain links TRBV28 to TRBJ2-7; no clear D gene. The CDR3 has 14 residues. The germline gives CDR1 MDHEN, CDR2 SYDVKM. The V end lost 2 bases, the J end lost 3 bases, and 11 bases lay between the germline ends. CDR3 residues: CASSLDQDNYEQYF. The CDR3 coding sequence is TGTGCCAGCAGTTTAGACCAAGACAACTACGAGCAGTACTTC. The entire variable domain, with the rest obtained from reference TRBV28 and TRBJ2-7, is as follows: DVKVTQSSRYLVKRTGEKVFLECVQDMDHENMFWYRQDPGLGLRLIYFSYDVKMKEKGDIPEGYSVSREKKERFSLILESASTNQTSMYLCASSLDQDNYEQYFGPGTRLTVT.

CDR3 region: CATGGQAGNEQYF. The CDR3, as DNA: TGTGCCACAGGCGGACAGGCTGGTAACGAGCAGTACTTC. This rearrangement joins TRBV28 to TRBJ2-7; 7 bases are shared with TRBD1. The CDR3 is made up of 13 amino acids. Germline CDR1 reads MDHEN; CDR2 reads SYDVKM. With V trimmed by 10 bases and J by 5 bases, 11 bases remained unmatched. The full variable domain, with the rest looked up from reference TRBV28 and TRBJ2-7, is DVKVTQSSRYLVKRTGEKVFLECVQDMDHENMFWYRQDPGLGLRLIYFSYDVKMKEKGDIPEGYSVSREKKERFSLILESASTNQTSMYLCATGGQAGNEQYFGPGTRLTVT.